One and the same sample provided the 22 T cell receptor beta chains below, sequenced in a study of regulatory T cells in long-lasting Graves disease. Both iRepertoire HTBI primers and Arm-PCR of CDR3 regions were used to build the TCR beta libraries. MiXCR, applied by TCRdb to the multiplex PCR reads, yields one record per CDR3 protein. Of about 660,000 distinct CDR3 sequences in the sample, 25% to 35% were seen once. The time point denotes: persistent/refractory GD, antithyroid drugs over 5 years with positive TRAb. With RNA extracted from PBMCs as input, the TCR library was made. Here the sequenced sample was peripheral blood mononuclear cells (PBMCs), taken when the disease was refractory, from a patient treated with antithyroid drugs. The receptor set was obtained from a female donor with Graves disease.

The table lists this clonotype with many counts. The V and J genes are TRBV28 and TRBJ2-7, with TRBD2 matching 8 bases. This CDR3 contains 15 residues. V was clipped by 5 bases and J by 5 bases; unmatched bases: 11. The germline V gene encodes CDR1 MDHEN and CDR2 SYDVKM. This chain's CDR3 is CASSLLRRSGNEQYF. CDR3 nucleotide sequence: TGTGCCAGCAGTCTATTGCGACGTAGCGGGAACGAGCAGTACTTC.

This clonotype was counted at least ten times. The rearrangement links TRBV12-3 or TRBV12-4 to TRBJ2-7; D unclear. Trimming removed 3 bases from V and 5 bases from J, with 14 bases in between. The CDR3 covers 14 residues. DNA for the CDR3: TGTGCCAGCAGTTTTAAGGGTTTGAAGAACGAGCAGTACTTC. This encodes CASSFKGLKNEQYF.

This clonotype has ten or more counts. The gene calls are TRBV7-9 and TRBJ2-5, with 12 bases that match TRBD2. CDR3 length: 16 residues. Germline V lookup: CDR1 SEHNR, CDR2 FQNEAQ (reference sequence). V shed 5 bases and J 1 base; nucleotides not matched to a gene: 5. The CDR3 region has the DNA TGTGCCAGCAGCCAACCGGGACTAGCGGGCCAAGAGACCCAGTACTTC. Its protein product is CASSQPGLAGQETQYF.

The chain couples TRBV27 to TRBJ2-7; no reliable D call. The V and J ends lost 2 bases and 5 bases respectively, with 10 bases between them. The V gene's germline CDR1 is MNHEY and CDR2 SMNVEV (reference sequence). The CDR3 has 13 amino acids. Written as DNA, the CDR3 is TGTGCCAGCAGTTTAAGTCTGGCCAACGAGCAGTACTTC. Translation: CASSLSLANEQYF.

In nucleotides, the CDR3 is TGCAGCGTCGCTGGAAGGACTAGCACCGAGCAGTACTTC. Protein product: CSVAGRTSTEQYF. The J gene is TRBJ2-7, the V gene TRBV29-1; TRBD2 matches at 8 bases. CDR1 and CDR2 from the germline V gene are SQVTM and ANQGSEA. The CDR3 runs to 13 residues. After removal of 6 bases from V and 6 bases from J, the junction contained 10 bases not matched to a gene.

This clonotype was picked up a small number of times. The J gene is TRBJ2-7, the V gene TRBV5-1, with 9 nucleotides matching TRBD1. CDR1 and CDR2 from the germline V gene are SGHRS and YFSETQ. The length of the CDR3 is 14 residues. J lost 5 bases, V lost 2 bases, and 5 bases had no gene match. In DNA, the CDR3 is TGCGCCAGCAGCTTAGGACAGGGGACGGACGAGCAGTACTTC. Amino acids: CASSLGQGTDEQYF.

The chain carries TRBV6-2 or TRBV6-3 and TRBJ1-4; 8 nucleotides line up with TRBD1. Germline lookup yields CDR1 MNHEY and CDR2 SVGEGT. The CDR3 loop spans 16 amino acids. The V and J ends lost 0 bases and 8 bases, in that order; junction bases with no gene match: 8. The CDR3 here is CASSYSGGQGREKLFF. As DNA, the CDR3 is TGTGCCAGCAGTTACTCGGGTGGACAGGGCCGAGAAAAACTGTTTTTT.

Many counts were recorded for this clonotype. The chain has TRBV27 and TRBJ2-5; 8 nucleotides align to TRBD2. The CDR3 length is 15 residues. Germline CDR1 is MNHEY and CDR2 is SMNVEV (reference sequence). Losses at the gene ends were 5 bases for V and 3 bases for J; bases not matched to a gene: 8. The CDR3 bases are TGTGCCAGCAGTCCGCGGGTGGGACTAGAAGAGACCCAGTACTTC. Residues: CASSPRVGLEETQYF.

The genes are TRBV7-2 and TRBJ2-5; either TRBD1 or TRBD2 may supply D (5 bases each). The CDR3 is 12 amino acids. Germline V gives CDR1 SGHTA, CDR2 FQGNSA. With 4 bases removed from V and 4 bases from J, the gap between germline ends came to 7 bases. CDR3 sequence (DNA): TGTGCCAGCAGCTCCGGGACAGAGACCCAGTACTTC. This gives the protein CASSSGTETQYF.

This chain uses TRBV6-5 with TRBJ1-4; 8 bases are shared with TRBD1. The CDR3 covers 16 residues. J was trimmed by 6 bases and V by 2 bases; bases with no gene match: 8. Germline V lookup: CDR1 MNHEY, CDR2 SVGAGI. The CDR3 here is CASSYKYRGVDEKLFF. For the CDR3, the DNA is TGTGCCAGCAGTTACAAATACAGGGGGGTCGATGAAAAACTGTTTTTT.

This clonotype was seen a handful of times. The CDR3 sequence: CASSQDLRGETQYF. CDR3 sequence (DNA): TGTGCCAGCAGCCAAGATCTTAGGGGCGAGACCCAGTACTTC. This sequence joins TRBV14 and TRBJ2-5; perhaps TRBD1 as D (5 bases). The germline gives CDR1 SGHDN, CDR2 FVKESK. The CDR3 loop spans 14 amino acids. The V end lost 0 bases, the J end lost 5 bases, and 10 bases lay between the germline ends.

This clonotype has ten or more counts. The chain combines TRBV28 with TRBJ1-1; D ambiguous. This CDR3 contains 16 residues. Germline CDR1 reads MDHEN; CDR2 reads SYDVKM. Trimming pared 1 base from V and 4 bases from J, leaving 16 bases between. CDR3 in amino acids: CASSLFGLILGTEAFF. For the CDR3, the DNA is TGTGCCAGCAGTTTATTCGGACTTATTTTGGGCACTGAAGCTTTCTTT.

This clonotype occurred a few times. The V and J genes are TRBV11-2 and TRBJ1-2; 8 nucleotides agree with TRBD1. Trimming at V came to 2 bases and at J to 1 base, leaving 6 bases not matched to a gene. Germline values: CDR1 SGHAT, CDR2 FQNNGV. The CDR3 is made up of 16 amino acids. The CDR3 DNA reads TGTGCCAGCAGCTTATCCGGGACAGGTCTTAACTATGGCTACACCTTC. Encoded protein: CASSLSGTGLNYGYTF.

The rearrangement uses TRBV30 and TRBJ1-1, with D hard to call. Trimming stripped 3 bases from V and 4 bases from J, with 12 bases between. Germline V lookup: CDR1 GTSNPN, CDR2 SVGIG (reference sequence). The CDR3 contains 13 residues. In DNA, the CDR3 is TGTGCCTGGAGATGGGCCGGGTTCACTGAAGCTTTCTTT. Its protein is CAWRWAGFTEAFF.

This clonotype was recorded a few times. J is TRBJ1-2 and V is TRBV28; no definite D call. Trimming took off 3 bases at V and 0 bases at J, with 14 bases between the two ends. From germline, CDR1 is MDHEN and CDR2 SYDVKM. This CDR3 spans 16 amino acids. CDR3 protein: CASSFPQARPNYGYTF. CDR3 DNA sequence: TGTGCCAGCAGTTTCCCGCAAGCTAGGCCTAACTATGGCTACACCTTC.

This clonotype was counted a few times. The CDR3 DNA sequence: TGTGCCATCAGCCGAGCCGACAGTGTCGAGACCCAGTACTTC. Its translation is CAISRADSVETQYF. This sequence joins TRBV10-3 and TRBJ2-5; D perhaps matches TRBD1 (5 bases). V was pared by 6 bases and J by 5 bases, with 16 bases between. CDR3 length: 14 residues. Germline V CDR1 and CDR2: ENHRY, SYGVKD.

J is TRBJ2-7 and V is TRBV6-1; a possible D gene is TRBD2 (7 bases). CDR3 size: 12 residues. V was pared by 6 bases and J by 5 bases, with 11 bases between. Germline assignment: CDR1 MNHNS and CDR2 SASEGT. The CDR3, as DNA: TGTGCCAGCAGGAGGGGGGGTGACGAGCAGTACTTC. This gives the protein CASRRGGDEQYF.

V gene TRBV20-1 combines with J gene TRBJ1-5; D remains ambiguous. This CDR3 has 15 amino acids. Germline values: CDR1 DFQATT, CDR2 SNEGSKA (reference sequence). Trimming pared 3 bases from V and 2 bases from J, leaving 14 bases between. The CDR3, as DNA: TGCAGTGCTAGTCTCTCTTCCAGCGGCAATCAGCCCCAGCATTTT. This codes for CSASLSSSGNQPQHF.

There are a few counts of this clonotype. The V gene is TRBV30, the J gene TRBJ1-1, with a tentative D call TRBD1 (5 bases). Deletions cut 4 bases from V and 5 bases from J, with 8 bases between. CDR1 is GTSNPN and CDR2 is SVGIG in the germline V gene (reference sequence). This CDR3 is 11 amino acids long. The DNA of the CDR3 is TGTGCCTGGACCGAGGGGACTGAAGCTTTCTTT. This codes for CAWTEGTEAFF.

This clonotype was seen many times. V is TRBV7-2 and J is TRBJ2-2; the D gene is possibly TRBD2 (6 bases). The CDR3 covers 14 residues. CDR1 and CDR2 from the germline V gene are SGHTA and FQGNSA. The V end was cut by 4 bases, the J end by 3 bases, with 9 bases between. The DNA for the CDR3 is TGTGCCAGCAGCTGGAGGGCTTACACCGGGGAGCTGTTTTTT. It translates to CASSWRAYTGELFF.

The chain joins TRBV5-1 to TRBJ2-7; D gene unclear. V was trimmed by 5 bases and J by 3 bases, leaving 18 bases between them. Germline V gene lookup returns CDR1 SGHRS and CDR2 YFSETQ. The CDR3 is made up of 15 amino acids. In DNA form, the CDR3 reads TGCGCCAGCAGTCTCGCCGGACCGCCTGACTACGAGCAGTACTTC. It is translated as CASSLAGPPDYEQYF.

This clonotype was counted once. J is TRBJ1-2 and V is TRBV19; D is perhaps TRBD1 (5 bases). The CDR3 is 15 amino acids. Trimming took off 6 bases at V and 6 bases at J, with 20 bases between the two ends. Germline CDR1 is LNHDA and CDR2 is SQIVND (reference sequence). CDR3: CASRNLGTGGHGYTF. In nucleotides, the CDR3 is TGTGCCAGTAGGAACTTGGGGACTGGAGGTCATGGCTACACCTTC.